The source of this T cell receptor beta chain is a study of T cells in tumors after PD-1 blockade (dated by TCRdb to about 2019). Turning to the overall study: Exclusion criteria were prior checkpoint blockade, use of systemic immunosuppressants, or recent radiotherapy or other anti-cancer therapy within 4 weeks. Patients received pembrolizumab 200 mg every 3 weeks or cemiplimab 350 mg every 2 weeks. Some patients also continued taking vismodegib 150 mg daily during anti-PD-1 treatment. On average, peripheral blood samples had more than 90,000 TCR templates (range roughly 21,000-290,000) and about 35,000 unique clonotypes. The study performed paired single-cell RNA and TCR sequencing on site-matched tumors from BCC or SCC patients before and after anti-PD-1 therapy. Bulk TCR sequencing was performed on roughly eleven peripheral blood samples from roughly five patients to compare blood and tumor clonotypes. Clinical response was assessed using RECIST version 1.1.

The intended sense of this specimen's time point label: after anti-PD-1 therapy. Genomic DNA extracted from tumor biopsies or peripheral blood was used for bulk TCRbeta sequencing, with input ranging from 616 ng to 6,004 ng. Histologically proven advanced or metastatic basal or squamous cell carcinoma was present in all patients, all of whom were poor candidates for surgical resection. The basal cell carcinoma cohort comprised eleven to twelve patients, of whom about eight had bulk tumor TCR sequencing. This clone was seen a handful of times. The clone's antigen remains unknown. No quality values exist for individual bases; no much larger clone is one base distant. The same CDR3 also results from other DNA sequences found in this sample. The immunoSEQ platform was used to carry out deep TCRbeta sequencing. Turning to the authors' computational methods: For further analysis, only productive rearrangements were exported from the immunoSEQ Analyzer. T cell phenotypes were assigned to bulk TCRbeta clonotypes by matching the clonotypes to single-cell RNA+TCR-seq clones that had the same TCRbeta sequence. Clone enrichment in tumor was computed as tumor frequency divided by PBMC frequency from bulk TCR sequencing. GLIPH was used to group TCRs into specificity groups, clusters of distinct TCRs likely recognizing common antigens via shared CDR3 motifs. Held by TCRdb, this immuneACCESS table contains in-frame sequences only and omits some clones. Under half of the omission traces to an unresolved V gene where checked; the cause of the rest is unknown. That table is the source of V, J and clone size, and D and trimming were worked out from the DNA. The sample table lists tens of thousands of clones, around 67% of them with a count of one. Clones ranked in the top ten supply about 4.5% of the sample.

Trimming leaves V shorter by 6 bases and J shorter by 7 bases, with the junction holding 12 bases beyond the gene matches. Measured from the cysteine to the phenylalanine, the CDR3 is 18 residues long. This entry keeps only the CDR3 DNA: 54 bases, framed from base 1. The germline V gene sets CDR1 to ENHRY and CDR2 to SYGVKD. Findings and caveats that apply to the study as a whole: Around two fifths of tumor TCR clonotypes were found in blood, and some novel exhausted tumor clones appeared in pre-treatment blood, suggesting peripheral recruitment. Where the novel T cell clones came from was not determined, and possible sources could include lymphoid organs or rare unexpanded clones inside the tumor or in the tumor periphery.

The receptor comes from a human donor with basal cell carcinoma. The sequencing used PBMCs, collected after anti-PD-1 treatment. The chain is encoded by TRBV10-3 joined to TRBJ2-2; 15 bases in the junction line up with TRBD2. The DNA sequence is given as TGTGCCATCAGGGGGACTAGCGGGGGGCCACCGTCGGGCGGGGAGCTGTTTTTT. Translated, this is CAIRGTSGGPPSGGELFF.